These 26 T cell receptor beta chains came from one sample sequenced in a study of glioma-infiltrating T cells after dendritic cell vaccination. TCRdb's table, derived via immunoSEQ multiplex PCR, lists solely in-frame clones and lacks some. This sample has about 64,000 clones, with approximately 89% found just once. Time point in this sample: after dendritic cell vaccination, including at tumor progression/relapse. The sample was blood, taken after dendritic cell vaccination. The source of these receptors is a human donor with glioblastoma.

This chain joins TRBV19 and TRBJ1-2, with D possibly being TRBD1 (6 bases). There are 12 residues in the CDR3. CDR1 is LNHDA and CDR2 is SQIVND in the germline V gene (reference sequence). Trimming took 5 bases from V and 7 from J, leaving 11 bases between them. The CDR3 bases are TGTGCCAGTAGTCCCAACAGGGCTGGCTACACCTTC. Translated: CASSPNRAGYTF.

The chain has TRBV27 and TRBJ2-1; 10 bases map to TRBD1. The CDR3 totals 16 residues. V trimming: 0 bases; J trimming: 9 bases; junction bases outside the gene matches: 8. Germline V gene lookup returns CDR1 MNHEY and CDR2 SMNVEV (reference sequence). The CDR3 protein is CASSLSGDRGAGEQFF. Here the CDR3 DNA reads TGTGCCAGCAGTTTATCGGGGGACAGGGGTGCTGGTGAGCAGTTCTTC.

By share, this clone ranks as medium-sized. V and J are TRBV5-5 and TRBJ2-7, with 8 bases fitting TRBD2. Germline V gene data show CDR1 as SGHKS and CDR2 as YYEKEE (reference sequence). Trimming cost V 0 bases and J 0 bases; bases outside gene matches: 2. This CDR3 comprises 15 residues. The CDR3 DNA reads as TGTGCCAGCAGCTTGGCGAGCGGGAGCTCCTACGAGCAGTACTTC. Amino acid sequence: CASSLASGSSYEQYF.

This clone was counted between two and nine times. This chain links TRBV6-5 with TRBJ1-2; D remains ambiguous. Germline values: CDR1 MNHEY, CDR2 SVGAGI. The CDR3 consists of 12 residues. V lost 4 bases to trimming and J lost 8 bases, with 11 bases between them. The CDR3 is CASSSVGEGYTF. In DNA form, the CDR3 reads TGTGCCAGCAGTTCCGTCGGAGAAGGCTACACCTTC.

V usage is TRBV7-2 and J usage is TRBJ1-2, with D unresolved. V lost 1 base to trimming and J lost 4 bases, with 10 bases between them. This CDR3 is built from 14 residues. Germline V lookup: CDR1 SGHTA, CDR2 FQGNSA. The CDR3 DNA sequence: TGTGCCAGCAGCTTAGACGGAGCCGTCTATGGCTACACCTTC. Residues: CASSLDGAVYGYTF.

This chain uses TRBV5-1 with TRBJ1-4, with D uncertain. The CDR3 has 13 amino acids. Trimming pared 0 bases from V and 6 bases from J, leaving 6 bases between. Germline CDR1 reads SGHRS; CDR2 reads YFSETQ. CDR3 region: CASSLGSDEKLFF. The CDR3 region has the DNA TGCGCCAGCAGCTTGGGTAGTGATGAAAAACTGTTTTTT.

V gene TRBV5-4 combines with J gene TRBJ1-2; possible D gene TRBD1, 6 bases. Germline assignment: CDR1 SGHNT and CDR2 YYREEE (reference sequence). Deletions cut 5 bases from V and 2 bases from J, with 13 bases between. The CDR3 is made up of 14 amino acids. The CDR3 is CASRVDRLNYGYTF. In DNA, the CDR3 is TGTGCCAGCAGAGTCGACAGGTTAAACTATGGCTACACCTTC.

The chain uses TRBV19 and TRBJ1-1; D gene ambiguous. The V gene's germline CDR1 is LNHDA and CDR2 SQIVND (reference sequence). The length of the CDR3 is 13 residues. V shed 8 bases and J shed 1 base, with 11 bases lying between them. Here the CDR3 reads CASARLSNTEAFF. The CDR3 DNA follows: TGTGCCAGTGCGAGGTTATCGAACACTGAAGCTTTCTTT.

The chain has TRBV27 and TRBJ1-5; tentatively, D is TRBD1 (6 bases). V was shortened by 6 bases and J by 0 bases, with 21 bases between the two germline ends. The germline CDR1 and CDR2 sequences are MNHEY and SMNVEV (reference sequence). The CDR3 extends over 18 amino acids. Here the CDR3 reads CASRSTRGNRDSNQPQHF. Written as DNA, the CDR3 is TGTGCCAGCAGATCCACAAGGGGGAACAGGGATAGCAATCAGCCCCAGCATTTT.

The chain is built from TRBV7-8 and TRBJ2-7, with D perhaps matching TRBD1 (7 bases). From germline, CDR1 is SGHVS and CDR2 FQNEAQ. The ends were cut back, 4 bases at V and 4 bases at J, with 20 bases in the middle. The CDR3 contains 16 residues. The CDR3 sequence: CASSYSVKTGTYEQYF. The CDR3 DNA reads TGTGCCAGCAGCTACAGTGTTAAGACAGGGACTTACGAGCAGTACTTC.

The chain employs TRBV5-1 and TRBJ2-4, with D possibly being TRBD2 (6 bases). This CDR3 region has 16 residues. V shed 7 bases and J shed 0 bases, with 17 bases lying between them. CDR1 is SGHRS, CDR2 YFSETQ, per germline. CDR3 residues: CASQMDGGLAKNIQYF. DNA of the CDR3: TGCGCCAGCCAGATGGACGGGGGATTAGCCAAAAACATTCAGTACTTC. Full variable domain (rest looked up from reference TRBV5-1 and TRBJ2-4): KAGVTQTPRYLIKTRGQQVTLSCSPISGHRSVSWYQQTPGQGLQFLFEYFSETQRNKGNFPGRFSGRQFSNSRSEMNVSTLELGDSALYLCASQMDGGLAKNIQYFGAGTRLSVL.

This chain uses TRBV5-1 with TRBJ2-7; TRBD1 agrees at 7 bases. This CDR3 has 14 amino acids. After removal of 2 bases from V and 5 bases from J, the junction contained 7 bases not matched to a gene. Germline CDR1 reads SGHRS; CDR2 reads YFSETQ. The CDR3 protein is CASSLGTVTHEQYF. CDR3 sequence (DNA): TGCGCCAGCAGCTTAGGGACAGTCACCCACGAGCAGTACTTC.

CDR3 bases: TGTGCCAGTAGCGGGAGCGGCCCCGGGGAGCTGTTTTTT. Protein sequence: CASSGSGPGELFF. The chain links TRBV19 to TRBJ2-2, with D tentatively TRBD2 (6 bases). The germline V gene has CDR1 LNHDA and CDR2 SQIVND (reference sequence). Trimming took 6 bases from V and 6 from J, leaving 11 bases between them. CDR3 length: 13 amino acids.

On this clone: The junction departs from germline at one end; a sequencing error may be responsible. The chain uses TRBV7-7 and TRBJ2-1; 11 nucleotides match TRBD2. Germline values: CDR1 SSHAT, CDR2 FNYEAQ (reference sequence). This CDR3 region has 14 residues. The CDR3 DNA sequence: TGTGCTAGCAGCCCGGGACTAGCGGTTAATGAGCAGTTCTTC. It specifies CASSPGLAVNEQFF. Supplemented by reference TRBV7-7 and TRBJ2-1, the full variable domain reads GAGVSQSPRYKVTKRGQDVTLRCDPISSHATLYWYQQALGQGPEFLTYFNYEAQPDKSGLPSDRFSAERPEGSISTLTIQRTEQRDSAMYRCASSPGLAVNEQFFGPGTRLTVL.

The chain is built from TRBV11-2 and TRBJ2-1; perhaps TRBD1 as D (6 bases). The CDR3 is 15 amino acids. Germline CDR1 is SGHAT and CDR2 is FQNNGV. The V gene lost 1 base and the J gene lost 6 bases, with 13 bases spanning the gap. The CDR3 is CASSLAGAGTNEQFF. In DNA form, the CDR3 reads TGTGCCAGCAGCTTAGCAGGGGCAGGGACCAATGAGCAGTTCTTC.

V usage is TRBV10-3 and J usage is TRBJ1-2, with 7 bases fitting TRBD1. Germline V gene data show CDR1 as ENHRY and CDR2 as SYGVKD. This CDR3 contains 14 residues. V trimming: 6 bases; J trimming: 8 bases; junction bases outside the gene matches: 12. Written as DNA, the CDR3 is TGTGCCATCAGACGCGGACAGGAATCGAGAGGCTACACCTTC. It codes for CAIRRGQESRGYTF.

The V and J genes are TRBV6-5 and TRBJ2-2, with D possibly TRBD2 on 7 matching bases. CDR1 and CDR2 from the germline V gene are MNHEY and SVGAGI. With 2 bases removed from V and 5 bases from J, the gap between germline ends came to 12 bases. The CDR3 loop spans 15 amino acids. CDR3 in DNA: TGTGCCAGCAGTTACGCGGGGGCCAGGACCGGGGAGCTGTTTTTT. Residues: CASSYAGARTGELFF.

The table lists this clone with a count of one. J is TRBJ2-7 and V is TRBV29-1; TRBD1 matches at 8 bases. V lost 6 bases to trimming and J lost 4 bases; unmatched junction nucleotides: 5. Germline V gene lookup returns CDR1 SQVTM and CDR2 ANQGSEA. This CDR3 region has 12 residues. The CDR3: CSVGTGTYEQYF. The CDR3 DNA reads as TGCAGCGTCGGGACAGGTACTTACGAGCAGTACTTC.

The chain combines TRBV7-3 with TRBJ2-5; tentative D call: TRBD2 (6 bases). From germline, CDR1 is SGHTA and CDR2 FQGTGA. V lost 5 bases, J lost 2 bases, and 12 bases lay in between. This CDR3 comprises 14 residues. The CDR3 DNA sequence: TGTGCCAGCAGCCCAAAGGGAGGACAAGAGACCCAGTACTTC. Its protein is CASSPKGGQETQYF.

This chain joins TRBV6-1 and TRBJ2-1; 10 bases align to TRBD2. Losses at the gene ends were 4 bases for V and 0 bases for J; bases not matched to a gene: 12. CDR3 length equals 19 residues. Germline V gene lookup returns CDR1 MNHNS and CDR2 SASEGT. The CDR3 DNA sequence: TGTGCCAGCAGTGTCCGGGACGGACGACTAGCGGGCTCCTACAATGAGCAGTTCTTC. Protein sequence: CASSVRDGRLAGSYNEQFF.

J is TRBJ2-7 and V is TRBV4-3, with TRBD2 identical over 8 bases. J lost 2 bases, V lost 1 base, and 4 bases had no gene match. Germline V gives CDR1 LGHNA, CDR2 YSLEER. The CDR3 sequence is 15 residues long. The CDR3 loop is CASSQVRGGAYEQYF. The CDR3 nucleotides are TGCGCCAGCAGCCAAGTTCGGGGGGGAGCCTACGAGCAGTACTTC.

This chain links TRBV4-3 with TRBJ2-1, with TRBD1 as a possible D gene (6 bases). The CDR3 covers 16 residues. Germline CDR1 LGHNA, CDR2 YSLEER. Trimming left V 0 bases short and J 1 base short, with 10 bases between. The CDR3 DNA is TGCGCCAGCAGCCAAGATCAAGGGGGATCCTACAATGAGCAGTTCTTC. It codes for CASSQDQGGSYNEQFF.

This clone was recorded a few times. This sequence joins TRBV6-5 and TRBJ2-7, with 7 nucleotides matching TRBD1. The germline V gene has CDR1 MNHEY and CDR2 SVGAGI. J gave up 5 bases and V 8 bases, and 9 bases lay outside the gene matches. This CDR3 comprises 13 residues. This chain's CDR3 is CASQGTDTDEQYF. The DNA of the CDR3 is TGTGCCAGCCAGGGGACAGACACGGACGAGCAGTACTTC.

The V gene is TRBV27, the J gene TRBJ1-2; possible D gene TRBD1, 5 bases. V was pared by 4 bases and J by 8 bases, with 14 bases between. This CDR3 comprises 13 residues. The V gene's germline CDR1 is MNHEY and CDR2 SMNVEV (reference sequence). In DNA form, the CDR3 reads TGTGCCAGCAGTTCAGGGAAAGCCGGAGGCTACACCTTC. Protein product: CASSSGKAGGYTF.

This rearrangement joins TRBV7-9 to TRBJ2-5, with D possibly TRBD1 on 5 matching bases. Germline values: CDR1 SEHNR, CDR2 FQNEAQ (reference sequence). Trimming left V 5 bases short and J 0 bases short, with 16 bases between. The CDR3 is 16 amino acids. In nucleotides, the CDR3 is TGTGCCAGCAGCCCGAATCCCAGGGCCTACCAAGAGACCCAGTACTTC. Protein: CASSPNPRAYQETQYF. Based on the CDR3 plus reference TRBV7-9 and TRBJ2-5, the full variable domain is DTGVSQNPRHKITKRGQNVTFRCDPISEHNRLYWYRQTLGQGPEFLTYFQNEAQLEKSRLLSDRFSAERPKGSFSTLEIQRTEQGDSAMYLCASSPNPRAYQETQYFGPGTRLLVL.

This rearrangement joins TRBV5-1 to TRBJ2-1, with 12 bases matching TRBD2. Trimming at V came to 4 bases and at J to 7 bases, leaving 6 bases not matched to a gene. The germline gives CDR1 SGHRS, CDR2 YFSETQ. This CDR3 is built from 15 residues. The CDR3 DNA sequence: TGCGCCAGCAGCCTAGCGGGAGGGCTAACAAATGAGCAGTTCTTC. It translates to CASSLAGGLTNEQFF. The full variable domain, rest sourced from reference TRBV5-1 and TRBJ2-1, is KAGVTQTPRYLIKTRGQQVTLSCSPISGHRSVSWYQQTPGQGLQFLFEYFSETQRNKGNFPGRFSGRQFSNSRSEMNVSTLELGDSALYLCASSLAGGLTNEQFFGPGTRLTVL.